This T cell receptor beta chain appears in the sequencing data of a study of Graves' ophthalmopathy and Graves' hyperthyroidism. Study-wide results and caveats: Ophthalmopathy progression was predicted by the model at less than 71% sensitivity and about 72% specificity. Blood contained most expanded thyroid clonotypes exceeding 0.001 frequency. A 13-signature model separated ophthalmopathy from stable hyperthyroidism, reaching less than 90% sensitivity and under 82% specificity cross-validated.

The V end lost 4 bases, the J end lost 6 bases, and 6 bases lay between the germline ends. CDR3 size: 11 residues. Germline V lookup: CDR1 MNHEY, CDR2 SVGEGT. In its sample, this clonotype was seen many times. As yet, its antigen is unknown. From RNA, the CDR3 regions of TCR beta chains were amplified and sequenced. First-round RT-PCR employed HTBI primers, with a second-round multiplex PCR after it. TCRdb re-called the multiplex PCR reads with MiXCR, one entry per CDR3 protein. The table includes 300,000 to 400,000 distinct CDR3 sequences, roughly 16% detected once. V usage is TRBV6-2 or TRBV6-3 and J usage is TRBJ1-2; D is unresolved. This clonotype was sampled from an adult man with Graves' ophthalmopathy. What was sequenced was peripheral blood. The CDR3 DNA is TGTGCCAGCAGTTTTCCGGATGGCTACACCTTC. As protein: CASSFPDGYTF.